The clone carrying this T cell receptor (beta chain) has more than one count but fewer than ten. Its antigen is unidentified. The time point was: sample taken at primary tumor resection. In each case, whole RNA from tumor, nontumor lung or frozen PBMC was sequenced unsorted. The source of the sample is a study of spatial heterogeneity in lung cancer. Regarding the study as a whole: Ubiquitous expanded tumor TCRs showed up in blood more at resection than follow-up.

TCRdb reprocessed the 5' RACE reads with MiXCR, giving one entry per CDR3 protein. The table lists about 85,000 distinct CDR3 sequences, approximately 20% of them singletons. V shed 6 bases and J shed 1 base, with 15 bases lying between them. In germline, CDR1 is DFQATT, CDR2 SNEGSKA (reference sequence). This CDR3 spans 14 amino acids. The rearrangement links TRBV20-1 to TRBJ1-1, with D possibly being TRBD1 (5 bases). Sequences were derived from PBMCs, sampled at surgery. The sequence derives from a male donor with early-stage non-small cell lung cancer. CDR3 amino acids: CSAPRGQENTEAFF. CDR3 bases: TGCAGTGCCCCGAGGGGCCAGGAGAACACTGAAGCTTTCTTT.